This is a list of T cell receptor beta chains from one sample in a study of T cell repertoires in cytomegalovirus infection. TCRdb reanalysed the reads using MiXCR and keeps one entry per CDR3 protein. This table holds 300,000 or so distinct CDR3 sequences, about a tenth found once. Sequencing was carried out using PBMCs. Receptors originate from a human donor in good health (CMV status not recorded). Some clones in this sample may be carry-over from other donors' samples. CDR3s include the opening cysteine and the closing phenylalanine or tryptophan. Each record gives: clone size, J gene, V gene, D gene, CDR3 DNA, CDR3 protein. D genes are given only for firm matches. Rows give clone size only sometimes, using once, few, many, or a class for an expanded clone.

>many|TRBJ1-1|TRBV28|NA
TGTGCCAGCATGTTAGGCAGGGGAACTGAAGCTTTCTTT
CASMLGRGTEAFF
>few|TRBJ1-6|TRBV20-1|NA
TGCAGTGCTGTCCGCCTGGAGTATAATTCACCCCTCCACTTT
CSAVRLEYNSPLHF
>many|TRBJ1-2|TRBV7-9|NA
TGTGCCAGCAGCTTAGATTGGGACATTGGTGAGCGGGATGGCTACACCTTC
CASSLDWDIGERDGYTF
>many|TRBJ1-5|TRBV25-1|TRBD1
TGTGCCAGCAGTGAGACAGGGGTGGAGGATCAGCCCCAGCATTTT
CASSETGVEDQPQHF
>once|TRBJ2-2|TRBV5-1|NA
TGCGCCAGCAGCTTGGTCCGGGGGCGCGACACCGGGGAGCTGTTTTTT
CASSLVRGRDTGELFF
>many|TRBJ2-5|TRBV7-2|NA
TGTGCCAGCAGCTCCGGACGGCAAGAGACCCAGTACTTC
CASSSGRQETQYF
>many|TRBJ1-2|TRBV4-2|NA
TGTGCCAGCAGCCAAGATCAAATCTCCGGGAGGAACTATGGCTACACCTTC
CASSQDQISGRNYGYTF
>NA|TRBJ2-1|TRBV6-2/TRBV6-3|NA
TGTGCCAGCAGTTACCGCTCGGGGGGCAGGGGAACGAACTACAATGAGCAGTTCTTC
CASSYRSGGRGTNYNEQFF
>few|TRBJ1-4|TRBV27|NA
TGTGCCACCTCTCCCCTGGAGGAAGAAAAACTGTTTTTT
CATSPLEEEKLFF
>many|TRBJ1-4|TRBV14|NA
TGTGCCAGCAGCTTAGGAGGGGGGAGTGAAAAACTGTTTTTT
CASSLGGGSEKLFF
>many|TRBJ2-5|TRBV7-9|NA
TGTGCCAGCAGCTTTCCACTAGCAAACCAAGAGACCCAGTACTTC
CASSFPLANQETQYF
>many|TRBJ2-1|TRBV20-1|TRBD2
TGCAGTGCTACCCTAGCGGGGGGGCGCAATGAGCAGTTCTTC
CSATLAGGRNEQFF
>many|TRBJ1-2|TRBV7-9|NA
TGTGCCAGCAGCAGAGAGCTGCGGGACTATGGCTACACCTTC
CASSRELRDYGYTF
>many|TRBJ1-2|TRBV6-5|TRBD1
TGTGCCAGCAGCCGTAGGGGAGGAACAGGGGGAAAATACTATGGCTACACCTTC
CASSRRGGTGGKYYGYTF
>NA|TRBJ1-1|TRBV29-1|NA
TGCAGCGTTGTAGTCGGTCACACTGAAGCTTTCTTT
CSVVVGHTEAFF
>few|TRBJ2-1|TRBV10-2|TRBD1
TGCGCCAGCAGGGGGGACAGGGCCAATGAGCAGTTCTTC
CASRGDRANEQFF
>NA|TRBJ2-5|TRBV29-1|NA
TGCAGCGTTGGGATAGACCAAGAGACCCAGTACTTC
CSVGIDQETQYF
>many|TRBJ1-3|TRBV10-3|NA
TGTGCCATCAGCGCTAGGGTGACTGGAAACACCATATATTTT
CAISARVTGNTIYF